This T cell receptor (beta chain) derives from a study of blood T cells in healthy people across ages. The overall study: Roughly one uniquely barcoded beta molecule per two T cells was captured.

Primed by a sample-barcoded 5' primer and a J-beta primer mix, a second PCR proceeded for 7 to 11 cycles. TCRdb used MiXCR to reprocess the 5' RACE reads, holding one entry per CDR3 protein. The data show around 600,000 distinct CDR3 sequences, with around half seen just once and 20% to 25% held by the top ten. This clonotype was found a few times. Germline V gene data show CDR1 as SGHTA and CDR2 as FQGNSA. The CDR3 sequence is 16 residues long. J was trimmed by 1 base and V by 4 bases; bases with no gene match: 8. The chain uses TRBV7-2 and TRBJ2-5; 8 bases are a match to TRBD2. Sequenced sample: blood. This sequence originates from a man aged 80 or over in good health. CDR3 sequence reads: CASSSNPLAVQETQYF. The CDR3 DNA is TGTGCCAGCAGCTCAAATCCACTAGCGGTCCAAGAGACCCAGTACTTC.